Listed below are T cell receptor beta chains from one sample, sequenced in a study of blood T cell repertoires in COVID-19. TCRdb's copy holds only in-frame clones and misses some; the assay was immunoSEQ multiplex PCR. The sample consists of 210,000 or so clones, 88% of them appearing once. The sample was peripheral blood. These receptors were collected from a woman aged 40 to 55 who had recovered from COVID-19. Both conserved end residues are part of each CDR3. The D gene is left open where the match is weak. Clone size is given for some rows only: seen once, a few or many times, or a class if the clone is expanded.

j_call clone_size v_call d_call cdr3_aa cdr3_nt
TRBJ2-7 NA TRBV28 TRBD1 CASSGDRSSYEQYF TGTGCCAGCAGTGGGGACAGGAGCTCCTACGAGCAGTACTTC
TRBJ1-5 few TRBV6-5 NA CASSYLQGSQPQHF TGTGCCAGCAGTTACTTACAGGGTAGTCAGCCCCAGCATTTT
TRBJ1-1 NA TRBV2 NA CASSEGYKAFF TGTGCCAGCAGTGAAGGCTATAAAGCTTTCTTT
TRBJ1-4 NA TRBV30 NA CAWRVDSYEKLFF TGTGCCTGGAGAGTAGACAGTTATGAAAAACTGTTTTTT
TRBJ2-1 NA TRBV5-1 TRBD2 CASSSGGTNEQFF TGCGCCAGCAGCTCGGGGGGTACGAATGAGCAGTTCTTC
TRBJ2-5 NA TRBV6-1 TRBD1 CASSDYRDRGVETQYF TGTGCCAGCAGTGACTATCGGGACAGGGGGGTGGAGACCCAGTACTTC
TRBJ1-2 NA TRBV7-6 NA CASSLGAFQNYGYTF TGTGCCAGCAGCTTGGGGGCCTTTCAAAACTATGGCTACACCTTC
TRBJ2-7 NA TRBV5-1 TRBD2 CASSLLLAGAGEQYF TGCGCCAGCAGCTTATTACTAGCGGGAGCAGGAGAGCAGTACTTC
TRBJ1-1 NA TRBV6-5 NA CASRWGGTNTEAFF TGTGCCAGCAGGTGGGGGGGGACTAACACTGAAGCTTTCTTT
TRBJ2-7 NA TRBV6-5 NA CASSWGSEQYF TGTGCCAGCAGCTGGGGCTCCGAGCAGTACTTC
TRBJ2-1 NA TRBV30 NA CAWSGSPENEQFF TGTGCCTGGAGCGGTTCCCCCGAGAATGAGCAGTTCTTC
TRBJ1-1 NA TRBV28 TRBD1 CASSDRADTEAFF TGTGCCAGCAGTGACAGGGCCGATACTGAAGCTTTCTTT
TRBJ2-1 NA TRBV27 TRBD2 CASSLSVGAGDMTGNEQFF TGTGCCAGCAGTTTATCAGTAGGCGCGGGAGATATGACGGGAAATGAGCAGTTCTTC
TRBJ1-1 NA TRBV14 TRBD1 CASSRDRRNTEAFF TGTGCCAGCAGTCGGGACAGGCGAAACACTGAAGCTTTCTTT
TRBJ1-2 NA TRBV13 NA CASSSTFWGRNYGYTF TGTGCCAGCAGCTCCACGTTCTGGGGCAGAAACTATGGCTACACCTTC
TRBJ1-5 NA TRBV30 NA CAWSLSGNQPQHF TGTGCCTGGAGTCTCTCGGGCAATCAGCCCCAGCATTTT